Described below is a single TCR beta chain sequence and its context. The antigen remains unidentified. CDR3 length equals 13 residues. The V gene lost 3 bases and the J gene lost 4 bases, with 10 bases spanning the gap. From germline, CDR1 is SGHNT and CDR2 YENEEA. This record belongs to a study of beta chain features in type 1 diabetes. Points from the study as a whole: Type 1 diabetes patients had VDJ junctions that carried fewer insertions and more deletions. TCRB CDR3s were moderately but significantly shorter in Type 1 diabetes patients in all four CD4+ subsets.

Expressed TCRB transcripts were sequenced, since all the RNA that had been isolated was reverse transcribed. The repertoire was sequenced with immunoSEQ multiplex PCR; TCRdb's copy has only in-frame clones and lacks some. Counted here are around 300,000 clones, approximately 16% occurring once; the ten biggest clones make up approximately 0.015%. The specimen sequenced was naive CD4+ T cells from blood. The rearrangement links TRBV11-3 to TRBJ2-7, with D tentatively TRBD2 (6 bases). The sequence was collected from a man aged 18 to 29 with type 1 diabetes. The DNA for the CDR3 is TGTGCCAGCAGCTTGGCCGGGAGTTACGAGCAGTACTTC. The encoded protein is CASSLAGSYEQYF.